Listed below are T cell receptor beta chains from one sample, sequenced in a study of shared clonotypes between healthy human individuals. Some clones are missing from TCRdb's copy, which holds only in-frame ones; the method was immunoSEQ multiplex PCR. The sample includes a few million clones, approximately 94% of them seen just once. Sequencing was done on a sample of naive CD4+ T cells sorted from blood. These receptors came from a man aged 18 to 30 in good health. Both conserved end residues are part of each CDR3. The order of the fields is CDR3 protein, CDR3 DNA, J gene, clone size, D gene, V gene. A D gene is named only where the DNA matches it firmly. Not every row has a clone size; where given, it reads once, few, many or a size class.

cdr3_aa: CASSLAGQGNQPQHF
cdr3_nt: TGTGCCAGTAGTCTCGCGGGACAGGGCAATCAGCCCCAGCATTTT
j_call: TRBJ1-5
clone_size: -
d_call: TRBD1
v_call: TRBV19

cdr3_aa: CASSAGTGLGDTQYF
cdr3_nt: TGTGCCAGCAGCGCAGGGACAGGGCTAGGGGATACGCAGTATTTT
j_call: TRBJ2-3
clone_size: -
d_call: TRBD1
v_call: TRBV9

cdr3_aa: CASSYRTGITDTQYF
cdr3_nt: TGTGCCAGCAGCTACCGGACAGGGATCACAGATACGCAGTATTTT
j_call: TRBJ2-3
clone_size: -
d_call: TRBD1
v_call: TRBV6-5

cdr3_aa: CASRGNNSPLHF
cdr3_nt: TGTGCCAGCAGGGGAAATAATTCACCCCTCCACTTT
j_call: TRBJ1-6
clone_size: -
d_call: -
v_call: TRBV30

cdr3_aa: CASTGTSGSIPAQYF
cdr3_nt: TGTGCCTCCACCGGGACTAGCGGGAGTATTCCGGCCCAGTACTTC
j_call: TRBJ2-5
clone_size: -
d_call: TRBD2
v_call: TRBV19

cdr3_aa: CASSPGWDSGNTIYF
cdr3_nt: TGTGCCAGCTCACCAGGATGGGACAGTGGAAACACCATATATTTT
j_call: TRBJ1-3
clone_size: once
d_call: TRBD1
v_call: TRBV18

cdr3_aa: CSAGWGYF
cdr3_nt: TGCAGTGCTGGATGGGGGTACTTC
j_call: TRBJ2-4
clone_size: -
d_call: -
v_call: TRBV20-1

cdr3_aa: CAISAGTSGTDTQYF
cdr3_nt: TGTGCCATCAGCGCCGGGACTAGCGGCACAGATACGCAGTATTTT
j_call: TRBJ2-3
clone_size: -
d_call: TRBD2
v_call: TRBV10-3

cdr3_aa: CASAAGGNYEQYF
cdr3_nt: TGTGCCAGCGCCGCCGGGGGCAACTACGAGCAGTACTTC
j_call: TRBJ2-7
clone_size: -
d_call: -
v_call: TRBV11-3

cdr3_aa: CASSETLGVATNEKLFF
cdr3_nt: TGTGCCAGCAGTGAAACCCTCGGGGTTGCAACTAATGAAAAACTGTTTTTT
j_call: TRBJ1-4
clone_size: -
d_call: -
v_call: TRBV25-1

cdr3_aa: CARYPGAAFYNEQFF
cdr3_nt: TGTGCCAGATATCCCGGAGCAGCCTTTTACAATGAGCAGTTCTTC
j_call: TRBJ2-1
clone_size: -
d_call: -
v_call: TRBV21-1

cdr3_aa: CASRGQLNTEAFF
cdr3_nt: TGTGCCAGTAGGGGACAGTTGAACACTGAAGCTTTCTTT
j_call: TRBJ1-1
clone_size: -
d_call: TRBD1
v_call: TRBV28

cdr3_aa: CASRWRDTEGETQYF
cdr3_nt: TGCGCCAGCCGGTGGAGGGACACGGAAGGAGAGACCCAGTACTTC
j_call: TRBJ2-5
clone_size: -
d_call: -
v_call: TRBV5-1

cdr3_aa: CASSWRGTDTQYF
cdr3_nt: TGTGCCAGCAGTTGGCGAGGCACAGATACGCAGTATTTT
j_call: TRBJ2-3
clone_size: once
d_call: -
v_call: TRBV28

cdr3_aa: CAIKIAGTSGQVGHYNEQFF
cdr3_nt: TGTGCCATCAAAATCGCCGGGACTAGCGGCCAGGTGGGACACTACAATGAGCAGTTCTTC
j_call: TRBJ2-1
clone_size: -
d_call: TRBD2
v_call: TRBV10-3

cdr3_aa: CASGLVVKDRFNEKLFF
cdr3_nt: TGTGCTAGTGGTTTGGTAGTGAAGGACAGGTTTAATGAAAAACTGTTTTTT
j_call: TRBJ1-4
clone_size: -
d_call: TRBD1
v_call: TRBV12-5

cdr3_aa: CASSTRLAGGPEEQFF
cdr3_nt: TGTGCCAGCAGCACCCGACTAGCGGGAGGGCCCGAAGAGCAGTTCTTC
j_call: TRBJ2-1
clone_size: -
d_call: TRBD2
v_call: TRBV7-9

cdr3_aa: CASSLRGGLEAFF
cdr3_nt: TGTGCCAGCAGCTTAAGAGGTGGGCTTGAAGCTTTCTTT
j_call: TRBJ1-1
clone_size: -
d_call: -
v_call: TRBV7-9

cdr3_aa: CAWSTGTGELFF
cdr3_nt: TGTGCCTGGTCCACAGGGACCGGGGAGCTGTTTTTT
j_call: TRBJ2-2
clone_size: -
d_call: -
v_call: TRBV30

cdr3_aa: CASSSFETGQETQYF
cdr3_nt: TGTGCCAGTAGTTCCTTCGAGACCGGTCAAGAGACCCAGTACTTC
j_call: TRBJ2-5
clone_size: -
d_call: -
v_call: TRBV19

cdr3_aa: CASSKALSDLRDEKLFF
cdr3_nt: TGTGCCAGCAGCAAAGCGCTTTCGGATCTAAGGGATGAAAAACTGTTTTTT
j_call: TRBJ1-4
clone_size: -
d_call: -
v_call: TRBV21-1

cdr3_aa: CASSEGTSGRASEQYF
cdr3_nt: TGCGCCAGCAGCGAGGGGACTAGCGGGAGGGCTAGTGAGCAGTACTTC
j_call: TRBJ2-7
clone_size: -
d_call: TRBD2
v_call: TRBV5-1

cdr3_aa: CASSLVGTPGELFF
cdr3_nt: TGTGCCAGCAGCTTGGTCGGTACTCCAGGGGAGCTGTTTTTT
j_call: TRBJ2-2
clone_size: -
d_call: -
v_call: TRBV5-4

cdr3_aa: CASSLREGEKLFF
cdr3_nt: TGTGCCAGCAGTTTAAGGGAGGGCGAAAAACTGTTTTTT
j_call: TRBJ1-4
clone_size: -
d_call: -
v_call: TRBV27

cdr3_aa: CASSIADSNQPQHF
cdr3_nt: TGTGCCAGTAGTATCGCCGATAGCAATCAGCCCCAGCATTTT
j_call: TRBJ1-5
clone_size: few
d_call: -
v_call: TRBV19

cdr3_aa: CASSMMGQVQETQYF
cdr3_nt: TGTGCCAGTAGTATGATGGGGCAGGTCCAAGAGACCCAGTACTTC
j_call: TRBJ2-5
clone_size: -
d_call: -
v_call: TRBV19

cdr3_aa: CASSAFYEQYF
cdr3_nt: TGTGCCAGCAGTGCTTTTTACGAGCAGTACTTC
j_call: TRBJ2-7
clone_size: -
d_call: -
v_call: TRBV25-1

cdr3_aa: CASRPPGGVEKLFF
cdr3_nt: TGTGCCAGCAGACCGCCCGGTGGGGTTGAAAAACTGTTTTTT
j_call: TRBJ1-4
clone_size: -
d_call: -
v_call: TRBV6-1

cdr3_aa: CASSYASGGTEAFF
cdr3_nt: TGTGCCAGCAGTTACGCGTCAGGGGGAACTGAAGCTTTCTTT
j_call: TRBJ1-1
clone_size: once
d_call: TRBD1
v_call: TRBV6-6

cdr3_aa: CASSGQGTEKLFF
cdr3_nt: TGTGCCAGCAGCGGACAGGGCACAGAAAAACTGTTTTTT
j_call: TRBJ1-4
clone_size: -
d_call: TRBD1
v_call: TRBV2

cdr3_aa: CASSQKSAQYF
cdr3_nt: TGTGCCAGCAGCCAAAAGTCCGCGCAGTACTTC
j_call: TRBJ2-7
clone_size: once
d_call: -
v_call: TRBV14

cdr3_aa: CASSQLTPTNEKLFF
cdr3_nt: TGCGCCAGCAGCCAGTTGACCCCAACTAATGAAAAACTGTTTTTT
j_call: TRBJ1-4
clone_size: -
d_call: -
v_call: TRBV5-1

cdr3_aa: CASSPAPYPKRAFF
cdr3_nt: TGTGCCAGCAGTCCCGCCCCCTATCCCAAGCGGGCTTTCTTT
j_call: TRBJ1-1
clone_size: -
d_call: -
v_call: TRBV7-2

cdr3_aa: CASSISGQAGNHYGYTF
cdr3_nt: TGTGCCAGTAGTATCTCTGGACAGGCGGGCAATCACTATGGCTACACCTTC
j_call: TRBJ1-2
clone_size: -
d_call: TRBD1
v_call: TRBV19

cdr3_aa: CAWRPMYNEQFF
cdr3_nt: TGTGCCTGGCGACCTATGTACAATGAGCAGTTCTTC
j_call: TRBJ2-1
clone_size: -
d_call: -
v_call: TRBV30

cdr3_aa: CARSTNGGASYEQYF
cdr3_nt: TGTGCCAGAAGTACTAACGGGGGGGCTTCCTACGAGCAGTACTTC
j_call: TRBJ2-7
clone_size: -
d_call: -
v_call: TRBV7-5

cdr3_aa: CASSLVGTSGRYEQYF
cdr3_nt: TGTGCCAGCAGCTTGGTAGGGACTAGCGGGAGATACGAGCAGTACTTC
j_call: TRBJ2-7
clone_size: once
d_call: TRBD2
v_call: TRBV5-4

cdr3_aa: CAISARDSANYGYTF
cdr3_nt: TGTGCCATCAGTGCGCGGGACAGCGCTAACTATGGCTACACCTTC
j_call: TRBJ1-2
clone_size: once
d_call: TRBD1
v_call: TRBV10-3

cdr3_aa: CASKRGDFDFF
cdr3_nt: TGTGCCAGCAAAAGGGGGGATTTCGATTTCTTT
j_call: TRBJ1-1
clone_size: -
d_call: -
v_call: TRBV6-1

cdr3_aa: CASSQQPYYGYTF
cdr3_nt: TGTGCCAGCAGCCAGCAGCCCTACTATGGCTACACCTTC
j_call: TRBJ1-2
clone_size: -
d_call: -
v_call: TRBV14

cdr3_aa: CASSLRGLIGTTEAFF
cdr3_nt: TGTGCCAGCAGCCTCAGGGGGCTAATTGGAACTACTGAAGCTTTCTTT
j_call: TRBJ1-1
clone_size: -
d_call: TRBD1
v_call: TRBV7-2

cdr3_aa: CASGYTNYGYTF
cdr3_nt: TGTGCCAGCGGATATACTAACTATGGCTACACCTTC
j_call: TRBJ1-2
clone_size: -
d_call: -
v_call: TRBV7-2

cdr3_aa: CASSQYGELFF
cdr3_nt: TGTGCCAGCAGTCAATACGGGGAGCTGTTTTTT
j_call: TRBJ2-2
clone_size: -
d_call: -
v_call: TRBV27

cdr3_aa: CASSSTGGASGELFF
cdr3_nt: TGTGCCAGCAGTTCCACCGGGGGGGCTTCCGGGGAGCTGTTTTTT
j_call: TRBJ2-2
clone_size: -
d_call: TRBD2
v_call: TRBV6-5

cdr3_aa: CASRISGSSYNEQFF
cdr3_nt: TGTGCCAGCCGAATTAGCGGGAGCTCCTACAATGAGCAGTTCTTC
j_call: TRBJ2-1
clone_size: -
d_call: TRBD2
v_call: TRBV18

cdr3_aa: CAWSERSVAKNIQYF
cdr3_nt: TGTGCCTGGAGTGAGAGGAGCGTAGCCAAAAACATTCAGTACTTC
j_call: TRBJ2-4
clone_size: -
d_call: -
v_call: TRBV30

cdr3_aa: CASSLVTGVQETQYF
cdr3_nt: TGTGCCAGCAGCTTAGTCACAGGGGTCCAAGAGACCCAGTACTTC
j_call: TRBJ2-5
clone_size: -
d_call: TRBD1
v_call: TRBV7-2

cdr3_aa: CASSVQPQYEQYF
cdr3_nt: TGTGCCAGCAGCGTACAACCCCAATACGAGCAGTACTTC
j_call: TRBJ2-7
clone_size: -
d_call: -
v_call: TRBV9